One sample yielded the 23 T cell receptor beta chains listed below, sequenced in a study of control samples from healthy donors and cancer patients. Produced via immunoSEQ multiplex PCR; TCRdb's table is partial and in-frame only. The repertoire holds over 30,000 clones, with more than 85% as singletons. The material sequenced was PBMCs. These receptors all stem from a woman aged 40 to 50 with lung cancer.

The CDR3 DNA is TGTGCCAGCAGTGAATCTAGAGGGCTGAACACTGAAGCTTTCTTT. Protein product: CASSESRGLNTEAFF. The J gene is TRBJ1-1, the V gene TRBV25-1; D remains ambiguous. The CDR3 contains 15 residues. Trimming cost V 1 base and J 0 bases, with 9 bases left between them. Germline-derived CDR1 and CDR2 are MGHDK and SYGVNS.

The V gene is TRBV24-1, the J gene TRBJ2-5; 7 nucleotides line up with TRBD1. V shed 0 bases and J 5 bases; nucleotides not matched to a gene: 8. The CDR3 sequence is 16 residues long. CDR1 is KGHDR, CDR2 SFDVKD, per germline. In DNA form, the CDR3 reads TGTGCCACCAGTGATTTGCAACCAGGGGGTTCCGAGACCCAGTACTTC. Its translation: CATSDLQPGGSETQYF.

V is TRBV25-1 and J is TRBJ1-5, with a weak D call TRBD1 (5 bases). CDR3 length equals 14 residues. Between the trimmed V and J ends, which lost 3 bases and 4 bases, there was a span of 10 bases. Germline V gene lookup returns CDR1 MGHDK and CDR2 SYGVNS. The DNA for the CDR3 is TGTGCCAGCAGTGAGGGCAGGGTTAATCAGCCCCAGCATTTT. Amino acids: CASSEGRVNQPQHF.

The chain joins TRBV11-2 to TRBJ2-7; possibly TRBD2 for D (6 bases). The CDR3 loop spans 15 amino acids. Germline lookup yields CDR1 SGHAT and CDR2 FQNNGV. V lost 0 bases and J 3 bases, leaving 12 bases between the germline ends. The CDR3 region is CASSLEGGRLYEQYF. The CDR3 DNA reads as TGTGCCAGCAGCTTAGAGGGGGGACGGCTCTACGAGCAGTACTTC.

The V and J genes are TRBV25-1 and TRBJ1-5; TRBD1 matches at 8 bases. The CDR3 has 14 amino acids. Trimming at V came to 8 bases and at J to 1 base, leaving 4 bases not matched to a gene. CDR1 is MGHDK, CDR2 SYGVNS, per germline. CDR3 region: CASADRVSNQPQHF. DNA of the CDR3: TGTGCCAGCGCGGACAGGGTGAGCAATCAGCCCCAGCATTTT.

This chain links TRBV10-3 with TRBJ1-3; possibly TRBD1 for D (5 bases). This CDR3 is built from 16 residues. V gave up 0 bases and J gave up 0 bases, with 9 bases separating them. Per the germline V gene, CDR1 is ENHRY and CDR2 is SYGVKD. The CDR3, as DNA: TGTGCCATCAGTGAGTCGGACGGACACTCTGGAAACACCATATATTTT. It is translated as CAISESDGHSGNTIYF.

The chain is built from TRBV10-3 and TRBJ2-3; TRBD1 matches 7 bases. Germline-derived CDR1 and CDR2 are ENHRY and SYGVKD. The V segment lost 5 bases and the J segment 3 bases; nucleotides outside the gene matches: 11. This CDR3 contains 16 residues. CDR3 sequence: CAISYSGQVVTDTQYF. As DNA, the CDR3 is TGTGCCATCAGTTACTCCGGACAGGTGGTGACAGATACGCAGTATTTT.

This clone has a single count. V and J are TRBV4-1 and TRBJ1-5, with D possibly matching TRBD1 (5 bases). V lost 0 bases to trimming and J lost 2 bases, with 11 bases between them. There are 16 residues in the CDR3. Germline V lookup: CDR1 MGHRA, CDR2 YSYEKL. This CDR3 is CASSQDEGNGNQPQHF. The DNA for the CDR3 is TGCGCCAGCAGCCAAGATGAGGGGAACGGCAATCAGCCCCAGCATTTT.

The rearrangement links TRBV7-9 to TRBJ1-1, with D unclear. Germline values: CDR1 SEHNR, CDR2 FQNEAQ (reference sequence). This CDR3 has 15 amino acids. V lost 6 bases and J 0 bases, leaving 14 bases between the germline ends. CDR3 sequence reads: CASRPRQALNTEAFF. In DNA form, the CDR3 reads TGTGCCAGCAGACCCAGACAAGCTCTGAACACTGAAGCTTTCTTT.

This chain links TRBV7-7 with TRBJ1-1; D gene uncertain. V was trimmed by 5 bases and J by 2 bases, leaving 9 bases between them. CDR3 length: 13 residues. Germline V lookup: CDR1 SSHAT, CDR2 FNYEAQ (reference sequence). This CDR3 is CASSPSPNTEAFF. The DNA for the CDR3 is TGTGCCAGCAGCCCGTCACCTAACACTGAAGCTTTCTTT.

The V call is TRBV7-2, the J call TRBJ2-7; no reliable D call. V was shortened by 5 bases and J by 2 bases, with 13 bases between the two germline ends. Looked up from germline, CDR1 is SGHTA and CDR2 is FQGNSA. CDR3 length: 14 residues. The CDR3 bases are TGTGCCAGCAGCCCCAGTGGCGGCCCCTACGAGCAGTACTTC. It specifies CASSPSGGPYEQYF.

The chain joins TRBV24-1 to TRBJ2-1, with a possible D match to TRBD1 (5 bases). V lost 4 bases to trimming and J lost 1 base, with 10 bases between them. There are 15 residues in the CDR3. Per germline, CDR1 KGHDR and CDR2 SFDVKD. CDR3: CATSDRVLSYNEQFF. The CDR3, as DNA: TGTGCCACCAGTGACAGGGTATTATCCTACAATGAGCAGTTCTTC.

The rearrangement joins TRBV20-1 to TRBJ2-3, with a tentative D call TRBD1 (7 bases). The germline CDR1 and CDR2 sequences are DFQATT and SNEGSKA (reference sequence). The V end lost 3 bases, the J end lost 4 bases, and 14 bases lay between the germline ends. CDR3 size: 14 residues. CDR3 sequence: CSASVSRGADTQYF. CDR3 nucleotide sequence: TGCAGTGCTAGTGTATCCAGGGGGGCAGATACGCAGTATTTT.

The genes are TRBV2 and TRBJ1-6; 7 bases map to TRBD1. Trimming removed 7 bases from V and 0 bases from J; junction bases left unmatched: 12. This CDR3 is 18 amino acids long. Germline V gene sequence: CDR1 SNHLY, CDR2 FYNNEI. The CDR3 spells CASNHPGQSSSYNSPLHF. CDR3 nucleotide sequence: TGTGCCAGCAACCACCCGGGACAGTCGAGCTCCTATAATTCACCCCTCCACTTT.

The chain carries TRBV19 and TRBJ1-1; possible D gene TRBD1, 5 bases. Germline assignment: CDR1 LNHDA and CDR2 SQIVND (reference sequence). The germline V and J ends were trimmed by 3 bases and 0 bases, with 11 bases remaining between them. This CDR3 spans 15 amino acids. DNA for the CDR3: TGTGCCAGTAGTATTTTGGGGCAGCTGAACACTGAAGCTTTCTTT. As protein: CASSILGQLNTEAFF.

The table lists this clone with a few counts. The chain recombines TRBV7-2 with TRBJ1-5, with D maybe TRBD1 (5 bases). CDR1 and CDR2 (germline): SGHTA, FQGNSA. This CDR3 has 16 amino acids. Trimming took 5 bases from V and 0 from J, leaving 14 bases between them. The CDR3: CASSLAGGYSNQPQHF. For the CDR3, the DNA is TGTGCCAGCAGCCTCGCGGGGGGGTATAGCAATCAGCCCCAGCATTTT.

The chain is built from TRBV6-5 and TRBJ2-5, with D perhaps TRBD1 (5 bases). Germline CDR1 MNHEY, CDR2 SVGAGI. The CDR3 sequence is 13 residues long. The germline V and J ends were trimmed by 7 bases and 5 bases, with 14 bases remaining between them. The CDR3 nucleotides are TGTGCCAGCACCCGCTGGGGCTTGGAGACCCAGTACTTC. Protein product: CASTRWGLETQYF.

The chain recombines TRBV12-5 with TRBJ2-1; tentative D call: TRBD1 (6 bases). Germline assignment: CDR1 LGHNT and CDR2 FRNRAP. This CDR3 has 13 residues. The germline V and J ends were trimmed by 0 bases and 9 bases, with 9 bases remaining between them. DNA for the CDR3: TGTGCTAGTGGTTTGGTACTAGGGGGTGAGCAGTTCTTC. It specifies CASGLVLGGEQFF.

The chain's CDR3 is CAISDPDRGTNQPQHF. DNA of the CDR3: TGTGCCATCAGTGATCCGGACAGGGGGACCAATCAGCCCCAGCATTTT. The rearrangement uses TRBV10-3 and TRBJ1-5; TRBD1 aligns across 10 bases. The CDR3 totals 16 residues. J was trimmed by 3 bases and V by 3 bases; bases with no gene match: 5. CDR1 is ENHRY, CDR2 SYGVKD, per germline.

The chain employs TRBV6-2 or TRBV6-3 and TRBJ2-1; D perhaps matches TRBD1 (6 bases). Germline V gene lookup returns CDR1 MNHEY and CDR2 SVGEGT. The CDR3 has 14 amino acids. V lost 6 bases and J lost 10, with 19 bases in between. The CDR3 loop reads CASSPTGYASEQFF. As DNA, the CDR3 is TGTGCCAGCAGCCCGACAGGTTACGCCTCAGAGCAGTTCTTC.

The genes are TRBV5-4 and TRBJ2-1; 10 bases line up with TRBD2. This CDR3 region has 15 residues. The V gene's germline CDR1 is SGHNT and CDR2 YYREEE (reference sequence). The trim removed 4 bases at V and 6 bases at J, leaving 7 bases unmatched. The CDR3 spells CASSKAGGPFNEQFF. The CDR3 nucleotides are TGTGCCAGCAGCAAAGCGGGGGGGCCTTTCAATGAGCAGTTCTTC.

In DNA, the CDR3 is TGCGCCAGCAGTGAGCTTAGAGAATATGGCTACACCTTC. Its protein is CASSELREYGYTF. The chain joins TRBV10-2 to TRBJ1-2, with D hard to call. CDR3 length: 13 residues. Germline V CDR1 and CDR2: WSHSY, SAAADI. V gave up 2 bases and J gave up 5 bases, with 9 bases separating them.

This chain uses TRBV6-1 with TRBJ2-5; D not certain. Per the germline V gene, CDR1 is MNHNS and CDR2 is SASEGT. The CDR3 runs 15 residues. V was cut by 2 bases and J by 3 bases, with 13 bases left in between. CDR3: CASSENGLQKETQYF. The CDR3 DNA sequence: TGTGCCAGCAGTGAAAACGGCCTGCAAAAAGAGACCCAGTACTTC.